The rows below give T cell receptor beta chains drawn from one sample of a study of blood T cell repertoires in COVID-19. Generated by immunoSEQ multiplex PCR, the TCRdb table keeps only in-frame clones and is missing some. Among around 170,000 clones listed, around 80% were seen once. Input material: peripheral blood. The receptors come from an older man with active or convalescent COVID-19. The CDR3 runs from the conserved cysteine through the conserved F or W. The order of the fields is clone size, J gene, D gene, V gene, CDR3 DNA, CDR3 protein. A D gene is named only where the DNA matches it firmly. Clone size, where shown, is once, few, many, or a class for clones that have expanded.

- | TRBJ2-2 | TRBD2 | TRBV27 | TGTGCCAGCAGTTTAGGGGGGGAATGGGAGCTGTTTTTT | CASSLGGEWELFF
once | TRBJ1-2 | - | TRBV5-4 | TGTGCCAGCAGCTTCGACGACAGCTATGGCTACACCTTC | CASSFDDSYGYTF
- | TRBJ1-2 | TRBD1 | TRBV5-1 | TGCGCCAGCAGCTTGACAGGGGGTTCGGCTAGTGGGTTCGGCTACACCTTC | CASSLTGGSASGFGYTF
- | TRBJ1-2 | - | TRBV5-5 | TGTGCCAGCAGCTTGGCGCCAGGGGCTAACTATGGCTACACCTTC | CASSLAPGANYGYTF
- | TRBJ2-6 | - | TRBV11-2 | TGTGCCAGCAGCTTCGCCAGGGGGGACGGGGCCAACGTCCTGACTTTC | CASSFARGDGANVLTF
- | TRBJ2-2 | TRBD2 | TRBV4-3 | TGCGCCAGCAGGGGGAAGCCGGGGGGATCGAACACCGGGGAGCTGTTTTTT | CASRGKPGGSNTGELFF
- | TRBJ1-5 | - | TRBV29-1 | TGCAGCGTTGGCGGGGGGGTTGGGCAGCCCCAGCATTTT | CSVGGGVGQPQHF
- | TRBJ1-2 | TRBD1 | TRBV5-1 | TGCGCCAGCAGCAAGGGGACAGGGGGACTTAGCTACACCTTC | CASSKGTGGLSYTF
- | TRBJ1-2 | - | TRBV5-8 | TGTGCCAGCAGCTTGGGATTAGGCGGAACTAACTATGGCTACACCTTC | CASSLGLGGTNYGYTF
few | TRBJ2-7 | TRBD2 | TRBV23-1 | TGCGCCAGCAGTCAATCGATGAGCGGGACTAAAAACTACGAGCAGTACTTC | CASSQSMSGTKNYEQYF
- | TRBJ1-1 | - | TRBV3-1/TRBV3-2 | TGTGCCAGCAGCCAATTTCGTTTACAGGCTACTGAAGCTTTCTTT | CASSQFRLQATEAFF
- | TRBJ2-7 | - | TRBV7-9 | TGTGCCAGCAGCTTAGATCTTTTAGAGGGCGAGCAGTACTTC | CASSLDLLEGEQYF